Below are 8 T cell receptor beta chains sequenced from a single sample in a study of T-cell memory formation after mild COVID-19. TCRdb reprocessed the 5' RACE reads with MiXCR, giving one entry per CDR3 protein. The repertoire holds about 320,000 distinct CDR3 sequences, with over 11% as singletons. Sample: PBMCs or a T cell subset sorted from them (not recorded which). The receptors here all came from a man aged 18 to 30 who had mild COVID-19 (a few samples of this study predate the infection). Cell type and time point are not known.

This clonotype was found a few times. This chain uses TRBV7-9 with TRBJ1-2; 7 bases agree with TRBD1. J was trimmed by 5 bases and V by 6 bases; bases with no gene match: 9. There are 14 residues in the CDR3. Germline V gene data show CDR1 as SEHNR and CDR2 as FQNEAQ (reference sequence). CDR3 loop: CASSIDRDSYGYTF. Written as DNA, the CDR3 is TGTGCCAGCAGTATAGACAGGGACTCGTATGGCTACACCTTC.

This clonotype was seen more than once but under ten times. V gene TRBV6-6 combines with J gene TRBJ2-4, with D perhaps given as TRBD1 or TRBD2 (5 bases each). The germline CDR1 and CDR2 sequences are MNHNY and SVGAGI (reference sequence). V was cut by 2 bases and J by 2 bases, with 19 bases left in between. The CDR3 extends over 18 amino acids. CDR3 sequence (DNA): TGTGCCAGCAGTTACCCTCCCGAGGACTCGGGGCCCAAAAACATTCAGTACTTC. Protein: CASSYPPEDSGPKNIQYF.

The table lists this clonotype with a few counts. V usage is TRBV4-3 and J usage is TRBJ1-6; 8 positions match TRBD1. CDR3 length: 16 residues. The V gene's germline CDR1 is LGHNA and CDR2 YSLEER. The V gene end was trimmed by 0 bases and the J gene end by 10 bases; junction bases not matched to a gene: 8. CDR3 nucleotide sequence: TGCGCCAGCAGCCAAGATTCTCGGACAGGGCAATCACCCCTCCACTTT. This sequence encodes CASSQDSRTGQSPLHF.

This sequence joins TRBV9 and TRBJ1-6; 10 bases agree with TRBD1. The germline gives CDR1 SGDLS, CDR2 YYNGEE. There are 15 residues in the CDR3. After removal of 2 bases from V and 7 bases from J, the junction contained 3 bases not matched to a gene. DNA of the CDR3: TGTGCCAGCAGCGTTTCGGGACAGGGGAATTCACCCCTCCACTTT. This codes for CASSVSGQGNSPLHF.

CDR3 region: CASAGVTGQGQETQYF. DNA for the CDR3: TGTGCCAGCGCGGGGGTAACGGGACAGGGCCAAGAGACCCAGTACTTC. The rearrangement links TRBV9 to TRBJ2-5; 9 nucleotides line up with TRBD1. Germline CDR1 SGDLS, CDR2 YYNGEE. V shed 7 bases, J shed 1 base, and the junction held 11 bases outside the gene matches. The CDR3 runs 16 residues.

This clonotype has only a few counts. The J gene is TRBJ1-2, the V gene TRBV7-2; possible D gene TRBD1, 5 bases. The V gene's germline CDR1 is SGHTA and CDR2 FQGNSA. The CDR3 is 13 amino acids. Trimming removed 6 bases from V and 14 bases from J, with 22 bases in between. The CDR3 DNA is TGTGCCAGCAGTTTTCCCGGGACGCACTTGAATACCTTC. Protein: CASSFPGTHLNTF.

This clonotype was counted between two and nine times. Germline and junction disagree at one end, which may indicate a read error. The gene calls are TRBV7-7 and TRBJ2-5, with TRBD1 matching over 11 bases. The germline V gene encodes CDR1 SSHAT and CDR2 FNYEAQ (reference sequence). CDR3 length equals 16 residues. The CDR3 region has the DNA TGTGCTAGCAGCTTAGCAGGACAGGGGGCCGGAGAGACCCAGTACTTC. Encoded protein: CASSLAGQGAGETQYF.

Ten or more counts support this clonotype. This rearrangement joins TRBV10-3 to TRBJ2-1; 8 bases line up with TRBD2. V dropped 6 bases and J dropped 5; count of bases not matched to a gene: 6. Germline values: CDR1 ENHRY, CDR2 SYGVKD. This CDR3 is built from 14 residues. The CDR3 spells CAIRGTRGDNEQFF. CDR3 DNA: TGTGCCATCAGAGGGACTAGGGGAGACAATGAGCAGTTCTTC.